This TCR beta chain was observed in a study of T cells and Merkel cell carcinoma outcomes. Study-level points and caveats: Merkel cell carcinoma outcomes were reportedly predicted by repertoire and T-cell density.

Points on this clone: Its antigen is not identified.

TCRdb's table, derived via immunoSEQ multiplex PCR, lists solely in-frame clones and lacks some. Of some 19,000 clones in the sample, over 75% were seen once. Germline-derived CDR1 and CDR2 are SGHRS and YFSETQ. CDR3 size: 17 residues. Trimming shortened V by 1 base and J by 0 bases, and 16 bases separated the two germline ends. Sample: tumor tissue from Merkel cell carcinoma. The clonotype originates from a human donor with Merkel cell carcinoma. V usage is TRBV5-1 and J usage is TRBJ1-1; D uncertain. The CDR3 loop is CASSLTRRQNLNTEAFF. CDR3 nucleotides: TGCGCCAGCAGCTTGACCCGCCGGCAGAATCTGAACACTGAAGCTTTCTTT.